These 22 T cell receptor beta chains were sequenced from one sample in a study of STAT3 mutations in large granular lymphocyte leukemia. TCRdb keeps only in-frame clones here, not all; method: immunoSEQ multiplex PCR. The repertoire includes under 7,000 clones, more than 60% of them detected once, and more than 80% sits in the top ten. These receptors' antigens are unknown. Regarding the study as a whole: Every T-LGLL patient had at least one immunodominant TCRbeta clonotype.

Sample: peripheral blood mononuclear cells. The receptors here all came from a middle-aged man with T-cell large granular lymphocyte leukemia. Some clones in this sample may be carry-over from other donors' samples.

Points on this clone: The junction departs from germline at one end; a sequencing error may be responsible. The rearrangement uses TRBV27 and TRBJ2-1; D gene uncertain. CDR3 length equals 13 residues. The germline CDR1 and CDR2 sequences are MNHEY and SMNVEV (reference sequence). The CDR3 sequence is CASSLSGSNEEFF. CDR3 nucleotides: TGTGCCAGCAGTTTATCGGGTTCCAATGAGGAGTTCTTC.

The J gene is TRBJ2-5, the V gene TRBV2; tentatively, D is TRBD1 (5 bases). V shed 11 bases and J shed 4 bases, with 14 bases lying between them. Germline V gene sequence: CDR1 SNHLY, CDR2 FYNNEI. This CDR3 is built from 12 residues. CDR3 nucleotide sequence: TGTGCCGGGGCTGTGTTCCCAGAGACCCAGTACTTC. This translates into CAGAVFPETQYF.

The rearrangement joins TRBV19 to TRBJ2-3, with 8 nucleotides matching TRBD2. CDR1 LNHDA and CDR2 SQIVND come from the germline V gene (reference sequence). The CDR3 loop spans 16 amino acids. The V gene end was trimmed by 4 bases and the J gene end by 2 bases; junction bases not matched to a gene: 8. The CDR3 region has the DNA TGTGCCAGTAGTAAATCCGGGAGGGGATCCACAGATACGCAGTATTTT. Its protein product is CASSKSGRGSTDTQYF.

This chain connects TRBV5-4 to TRBJ2-5; TRBD1 agrees at 7 bases. The V segment lost 6 bases and the J segment 2 bases; nucleotides outside the gene matches: 7. Germline CDR1 SGHNT, CDR2 YYREEE (reference sequence). CDR3 length: 14 residues. The CDR3 loop is CASTPGTEQETQYF. The CDR3 nucleotides are TGTGCCAGCACCCCCGGGACAGAACAAGAGACCCAGTACTTC.

The chain couples TRBV27 to TRBJ2-6; the D is unclear. This CDR3 has 16 residues. Germline assignment: CDR1 MNHEY and CDR2 SMNVEV (reference sequence). The V end was cut by 2 bases, the J end by 4 bases, with 12 bases between. In DNA, the CDR3 is TGTGCCAGCAGTTTAAGAAGGACGCGGGGGGCCAACGTCCTGACTTTC. It encodes CASSLRRTRGANVLTF.

This sequence joins TRBV4-2 and TRBJ2-5; TRBD2 matches 12 bases. With V trimmed by 1 base and J by 0 bases, 6 bases remained unmatched. The CDR3 has 18 residues. Per the germline V gene, CDR1 is LGHNA and CDR2 is YNFKEQ. The chain's CDR3 is CASSQAGLAGTYQETQYF. CDR3 in DNA: TGTGCCAGCAGCCAAGCTGGACTAGCGGGGACGTACCAAGAGACCCAGTACTTC.

In DNA form, the CDR3 reads TGTGCCAGCAGCTTAGAAGGTGGAAACGAGCAGTACTTC. Its protein is CASSLEGGNEQYF. The chain uses TRBV7-9 and TRBJ2-7; D is unclear. Germline CDR1 SEHNR, CDR2 FQNEAQ (reference sequence). With 1 base removed from V and 5 bases from J, the gap between germline ends came to 9 bases. The CDR3 has 13 residues.

The chain uses TRBV5-1 and TRBJ1-1; tentatively, D is TRBD1 (6 bases). V lost 0 bases and J lost 4, with 13 bases in between. The CDR3 is made up of 15 amino acids. Germline V gene data show CDR1 as SGHRS and CDR2 as YFSETQ. The CDR3 here is CASSLAGAQGTEAFF. As DNA, the CDR3 is TGCGCCAGCAGCTTGGCGGGGGCGCAAGGCACTGAAGCTTTCTTT. Full variable domain (outside the CDR3, taken from reference TRBV5-1 and TRBJ1-1): KAGVTQTPRYLIKTRGQQVTLSCSPISGHRSVSWYQQTPGQGLQFLFEYFSETQRNKGNFPGRFSGRQFSNSRSEMNVSTLELGDSALYLCASSLAGAQGTEAFFGQGTRLTVV.

This clone occurred once. Compared with germline, one end of the junction differs, possibly owing to a read error. The V call is TRBV28, the J call TRBJ1-5; the D is unclear. Germline V gene lookup returns CDR1 MDHEN and CDR2 SYDVKM. This CDR3 is built from 13 residues. The CDR3: CASMADSNQPQHF. As DNA, the CDR3 is TGTGCGAGCATGGCAGATAGCAATCAGCCCCAGCATTTT.

V is TRBV27 and J is TRBJ2-7; 12 bases are shared with TRBD2. Germline CDR1 and CDR2: MNHEY and SMNVEV (reference sequence). V was pared by 4 bases and J by 7 bases, with 8 bases of the junction left unmatched. This CDR3 spans 15 amino acids. DNA of the CDR3: TGTGCCAGCAGTTCCTCTAGCGGGAGGGCGGGGGAGCAGTACTTC. This gives the protein CASSSSSGRAGEQYF.

V gene TRBV7-2 combines with J gene TRBJ2-1, with D uncertain. Germline CDR1 is SGHTA and CDR2 is FQGNSA. V was clipped by 7 bases and J by 5 bases, with 12 bases between them. The CDR3 consists of 13 residues. CDR3 in amino acids: CASIADRDNEQFF. The CDR3, as DNA: TGTGCCAGCATCGCGGACCGGGACAATGAGCAGTTCTTC.

The rearrangement uses TRBV7-7 and TRBJ2-1; D call uncertain. The germline V gene encodes CDR1 SSHAT and CDR2 FNYEAQ (reference sequence). The CDR3 spans 19 residues. Between the trimmed V and J ends, which lost 0 bases and 0 bases, there was a span of 18 bases. The CDR3 loop reads CASSLAYTSGPFSYNEQFF. For the CDR3, the DNA is TGTGCCAGCAGCTTAGCATATACCTCAGGTCCTTTCTCCTACAATGAGCAGTTCTTC.

The gene calls are TRBV7-2 and TRBJ2-3; TRBD1 aligns across 9 bases. CDR3 size: 14 residues. V was clipped by 5 bases and J by 6 bases; unmatched bases: 6. Germline V gene sequence: CDR1 SGHTA, CDR2 FQGNSA. The CDR3 reads CASSRGTGYDTQYF. CDR3 DNA sequence: TGTGCCAGCAGCCGCGGGACAGGGTACGATACGCAGTATTTT.

This chain uses TRBV9 with TRBJ2-5, with D possibly being TRBD1 (6 bases). V was clipped by 3 bases and J by 5 bases, with 14 bases between them. The germline V gene encodes CDR1 SGDLS and CDR2 YYNGEE. The CDR3 is 14 amino acids. The CDR3 reads CASSETTGRETQYF. CDR3 nucleotide sequence: TGTGCCAGCAGCGAAACGACAGGCCGGGAGACCCAGTACTTC.

The chain joins TRBV7-2 to TRBJ2-3; 8 bases map to TRBD2. The CDR3 spans 15 residues. After removal of 5 bases from V and 2 bases from J, the junction contained 6 bases not matched to a gene. The germline CDR1 and CDR2 sequences are SGHTA and FQGNSA. The CDR3 reads CASSVVTSATDTQYF. The CDR3 nucleotides read TGTGCCAGCAGCGTCGTGACTAGCGCCACAGATACGCAGTATTTT.

The V gene is TRBV29-1, the J gene TRBJ2-1; D remains unclear. CDR1 SQVTM and CDR2 ANQGSEA come from the germline V gene. Trimming took 2 bases from V and 6 from J, leaving 5 bases between them. The CDR3 runs to 11 residues. The CDR3 bases are TGCAGCGTTGAATCCGGCAATGAGCAGTTCTTC. This sequence encodes CSVESGNEQFF.

This sequence joins TRBV4-1 and TRBJ2-3, with TRBD1 as a possible D gene (6 bases). CDR1 and CDR2 from the germline V gene are MGHRA and YSYEKL. V was trimmed by 6 bases and J by 0 bases, leaving 19 bases between them. The CDR3 consists of 17 residues. CDR3 sequence (DNA): TGCGCCAGCAGTCCGCTGTTTTTTGACAGGAGCACAGATACGCAGTATTTT. It codes for CASSPLFFDRSTDTQYF.

The chain joins TRBV18 to TRBJ2-5, with TRBD1 as a possible D gene (5 bases). The CDR3 extends over 12 amino acids. Germline CDR1 and CDR2: KGHSH and LQKENI. The V gene lost 5 bases and the J gene lost 2 bases, with 6 bases spanning the gap. DNA for the CDR3: TGTGCCAGCTCAGACAGTCAAGAGACCCAGTACTTC. It codes for CASSDSQETQYF.

This clone was seen once. The CDR3 bases are TGTGCCAGCAGCTTAAGGGTCCTGGGCGCCGGGGAGCTGTTTTTT. Amino acids: CASSLRVLGAGELFF. This chain joins TRBV7-8 and TRBJ2-2, with D unresolved. Looked up from germline, CDR1 is SGHVS and CDR2 is FQNEAQ. With 2 bases removed from V and 6 bases from J, the gap between germline ends came to 13 bases. CDR3 length equals 15 residues.

This chain links TRBV4-3 with TRBJ1-3; TRBD1 agrees at 7 bases. Germline V gene lookup returns CDR1 LGHNA and CDR2 YSLEER. This CDR3 is built from 17 residues. Unmatched junction bases numbered 5, after V lost 0 bases and J lost 0 bases. CDR3 sequence: CASSQDVPGGSGNTIYF. DNA for the CDR3: TGCGCCAGCAGCCAAGATGTCCCAGGGGGCTCTGGAAACACCATATATTTT.

This clone appeared once. The junction and the germline gene differ at one end; a read error may be behind it. The V and J genes are TRBV2 and TRBJ2-7; D perhaps matches TRBD2 (6 bases). Germline CDR1 is SNHLY and CDR2 is FYNNEI. This CDR3 is built from 11 residues. The CDR3: CASSEIAASVF. The CDR3 coding sequence is TGTGCCAGCAGTGAGATTGCCGCTAGCGTCTTC. Combining the CDR3 with reference TRBV2 and TRBJ2-7 gives the whole variable domain EPEVTQTPSHQVTQMGQEVILRCVPISNHLYFYWYRQILGQKVEFLVSFYNNEISEKSEIFDDQFSVERPDGSNFTLKIRSTKLEDSAMYFCASSEIAASVFGPGTRLTVT.

This clone has just a few counts. CDR3 sequence reads: CATKGGYTDTQYF. CDR3 coding DNA: TGTGCCACTAAGGGCGGATACACAGATACGCAGTATTTT. The chain recombines TRBV6-5 with TRBJ2-3; the D is unclear. This CDR3 has 13 residues. The V end was cut by 10 bases, the J end by 2 bases, with 13 bases between. In germline, CDR1 is MNHEY, CDR2 SVGAGI.